This TCR beta chain was profiled in a study of low-dose radiotherapy and immunotherapy resistance in tumors. Study information: Members of Cohort 2 were treated with 1 Gy per fraction every two weeks; their total was 13 Gy over 26 weeks. Patients took aspirin (300 mg orally, daily) for four cycles beginning at cycle 1 day 1.

The time point is: before trial treatment. The therapy administered to donors comprised nivolumab, ipilimumab, aspirin, low-dose cyclophosphamide and low-dose radiotherapy. Trimming cost V 7 bases and J 5 bases, with 14 bases left between them. The CDR3 spans 13 residues. CDR1 is SNHLY and CDR2 is FYNNEI in the germline V gene. cDNA synthesis used a TRAV/TRBV-specific primer set for both chains. Both a constant-region primer and a V-primer adapter served to amplify TCRs across roughly 22 PCR cycles. TCRdb re-derived calls from the reads in MiXCR, one entry per CDR3 protein. Found here are around 90,000 distinct CDR3 sequences, 18% of them singletons; the top ten hold about 5.5%. In this sample, this clonotype turned up many times.

Sequences were derived from PBMCs, sampled before treatment. The sequence was collected from a male donor with prostate cancer. The chain links TRBV2 to TRBJ2-5; D not certain. The CDR3 here is CASKGTASETQYF. CDR3 DNA sequence: TGTGCCAGCAAGGGCACGGCGAGTGAGACCCAGTACTTC.